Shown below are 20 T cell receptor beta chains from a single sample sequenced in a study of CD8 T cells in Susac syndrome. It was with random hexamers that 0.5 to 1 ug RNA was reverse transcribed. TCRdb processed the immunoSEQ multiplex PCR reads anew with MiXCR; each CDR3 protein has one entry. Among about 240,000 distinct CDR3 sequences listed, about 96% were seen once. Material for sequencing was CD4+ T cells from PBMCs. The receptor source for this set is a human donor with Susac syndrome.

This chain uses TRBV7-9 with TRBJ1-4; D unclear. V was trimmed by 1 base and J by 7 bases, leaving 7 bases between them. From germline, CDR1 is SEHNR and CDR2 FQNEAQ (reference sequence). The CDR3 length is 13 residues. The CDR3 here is CASSLVTFEKLFF. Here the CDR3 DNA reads TGTGCCAGCAGCTTAGTCACATTTGAAAAACTGTTTTTT.

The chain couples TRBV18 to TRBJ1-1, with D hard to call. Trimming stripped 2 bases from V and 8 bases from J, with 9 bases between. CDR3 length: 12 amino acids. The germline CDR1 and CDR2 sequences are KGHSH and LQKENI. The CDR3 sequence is CASSPREQEAFF. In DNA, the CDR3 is TGTGCCAGCTCACCAAGAGAACAGGAAGCTTTCTTT.

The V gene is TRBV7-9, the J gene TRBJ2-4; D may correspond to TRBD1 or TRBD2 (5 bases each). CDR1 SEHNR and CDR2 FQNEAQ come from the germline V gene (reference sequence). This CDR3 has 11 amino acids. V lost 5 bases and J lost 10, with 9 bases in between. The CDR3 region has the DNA TGTGCCAGCAGCCAGGGACGGATTCAGTACTTC. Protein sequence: CASSQGRIQYF.

CDR3 nucleotides: TGCAGCGTGGACCGGGGGACGAACACTGAAGCTTTCTTT. Its translation: CSVDRGTNTEAFF. V is TRBV29-1 and J is TRBJ1-1, with D possibly being TRBD1 (5 bases). V gave up 6 bases and J gave up 1 base, with 12 bases separating them. The germline V gene has CDR1 SQVTM and CDR2 ANQGSEA. This CDR3 is built from 13 residues. The full variable domain, completed using reference TRBV29-1 and TRBJ1-1, is SAVISQKPSRDICQRGTSLTIQCQVDSQVTMMFWYRQQPGQSLTLIATANQGSEATYESGFVIDKFPISRPNLTFSTLTVSNMSPEDSSIYLCSVDRGTNTEAFFGQGTRLTVV.

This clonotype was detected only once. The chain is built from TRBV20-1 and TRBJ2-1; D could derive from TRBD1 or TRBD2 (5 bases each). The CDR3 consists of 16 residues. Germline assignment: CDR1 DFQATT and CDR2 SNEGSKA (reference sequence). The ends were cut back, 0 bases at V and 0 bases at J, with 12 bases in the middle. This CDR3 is CSARDLGTSSYNEQFF. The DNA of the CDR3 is TGCAGTGCTAGAGATCTGGGGACGAGCTCCTACAATGAGCAGTTCTTC.

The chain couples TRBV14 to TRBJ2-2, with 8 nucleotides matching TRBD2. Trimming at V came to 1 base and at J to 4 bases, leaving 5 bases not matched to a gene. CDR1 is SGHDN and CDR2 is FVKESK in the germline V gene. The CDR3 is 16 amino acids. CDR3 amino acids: CASSQVGRAGTGELFF. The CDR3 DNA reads TGTGCCAGCAGCCAAGTCGGGAGGGCCGGCACCGGGGAGCTGTTTTTT.

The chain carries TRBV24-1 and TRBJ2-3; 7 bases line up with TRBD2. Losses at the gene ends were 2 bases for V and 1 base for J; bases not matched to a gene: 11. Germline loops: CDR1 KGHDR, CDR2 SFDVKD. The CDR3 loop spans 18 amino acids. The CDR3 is CATSDSVGERGRTDTQYF. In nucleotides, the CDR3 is TGTGCCACCAGTGATTCCGTCGGGGAGCGGGGACGCACAGATACGCAGTATTTT.

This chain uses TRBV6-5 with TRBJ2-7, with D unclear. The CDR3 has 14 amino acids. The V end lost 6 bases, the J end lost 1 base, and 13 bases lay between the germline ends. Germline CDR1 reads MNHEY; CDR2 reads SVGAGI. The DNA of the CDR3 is TGTGCCAGCAGCCCCCATAAACTATCCTACGAGCAGTACTTC. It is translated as CASSPHKLSYEQYF.

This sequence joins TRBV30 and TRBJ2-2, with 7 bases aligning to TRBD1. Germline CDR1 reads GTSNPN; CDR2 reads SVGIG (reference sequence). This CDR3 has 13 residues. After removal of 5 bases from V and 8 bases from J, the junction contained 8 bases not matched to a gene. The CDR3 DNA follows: TGTGCCTGGCAGGGGGTTGAGGCTGGGGAGCTGTTTTTT. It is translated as CAWQGVEAGELFF.

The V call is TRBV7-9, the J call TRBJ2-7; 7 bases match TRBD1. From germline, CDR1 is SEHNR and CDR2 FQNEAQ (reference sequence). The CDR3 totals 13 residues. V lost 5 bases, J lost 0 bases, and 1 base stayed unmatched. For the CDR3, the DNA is TGTGCCAGCAGCGACAGGGACTCCTACGAGCAGTACTTC. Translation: CASSDRDSYEQYF. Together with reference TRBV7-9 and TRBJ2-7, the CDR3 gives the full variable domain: DTGVSQNPRHKITKRGQNVTFRCDPISEHNRLYWYRQTLGQGPEFLTYFQNEAQLEKSRLLSDRFSAERPKGSFSTLEIQRTEQGDSAMYLCASSDRDSYEQYFGPGTRLTVT.

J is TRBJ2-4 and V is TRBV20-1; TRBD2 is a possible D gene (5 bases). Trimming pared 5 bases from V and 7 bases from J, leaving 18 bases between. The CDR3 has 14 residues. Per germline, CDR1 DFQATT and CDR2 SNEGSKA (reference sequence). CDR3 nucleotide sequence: TGCAGTGCTCTTTATCTCGGGGAGTGGAACATTCAGTACTTC. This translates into CSALYLGEWNIQYF.

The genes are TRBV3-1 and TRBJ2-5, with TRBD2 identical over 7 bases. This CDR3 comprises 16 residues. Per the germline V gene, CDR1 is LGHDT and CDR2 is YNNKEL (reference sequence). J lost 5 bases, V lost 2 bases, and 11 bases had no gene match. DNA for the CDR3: TGTGCCAGCAGCCAAAAGAGACTAGCTATGGTCGAGACCCAGTACTTC. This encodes CASSQKRLAMVETQYF.

In DNA form, the CDR3 reads TGTGCCAGCAGCCCTGCGCCAGGGGCTTCGGCCCAGCATTTT. This encodes CASSPAPGASAQHF. The gene calls are TRBV9 and TRBJ1-5, with D possibly being TRBD1 (6 bases). The length of the CDR3 is 14 residues. CDR1 and CDR2 from the germline V gene are SGDLS and YYNGEE. V gave up 4 bases and J gave up 11 bases, with 19 bases separating them.

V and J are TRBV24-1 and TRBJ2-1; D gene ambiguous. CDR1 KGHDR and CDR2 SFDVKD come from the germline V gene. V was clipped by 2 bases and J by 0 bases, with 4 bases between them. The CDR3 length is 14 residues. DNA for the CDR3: TGTGCCACCAGTGATTCAAGCTCCTACAATGAGCAGTTCTTC. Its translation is CATSDSSSYNEQFF.

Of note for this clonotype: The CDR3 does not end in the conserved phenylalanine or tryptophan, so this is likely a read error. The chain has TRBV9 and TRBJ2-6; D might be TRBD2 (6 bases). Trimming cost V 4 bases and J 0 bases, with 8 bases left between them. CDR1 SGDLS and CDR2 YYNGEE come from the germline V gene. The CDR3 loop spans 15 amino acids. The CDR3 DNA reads TGTGCCAGCAGCCTGGGGGGCTCTGGGGCCAACGTCCTGACTTCC. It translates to CASSLGGSGANVLTS.

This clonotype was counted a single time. CDR3: CAISENQPQHF. CDR3 nucleotides: TGTGCCATCAGTGAGAATCAGCCCCAGCATTTT. The genes are TRBV10-3 and TRBJ1-5; D is ambiguous. The germline V and J ends were trimmed by 2 bases and 4 bases, with 0 bases remaining between them. The CDR3 has 11 residues. Looked up from germline, CDR1 is ENHRY and CDR2 is SYGVKD.

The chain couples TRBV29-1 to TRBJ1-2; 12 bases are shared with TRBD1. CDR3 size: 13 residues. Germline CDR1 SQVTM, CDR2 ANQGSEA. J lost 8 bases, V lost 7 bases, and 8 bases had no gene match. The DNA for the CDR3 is TGCAGCGCCTGGGGACAGGGGGCAGGGGGCTACACCTTC. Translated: CSAWGQGAGGYTF.

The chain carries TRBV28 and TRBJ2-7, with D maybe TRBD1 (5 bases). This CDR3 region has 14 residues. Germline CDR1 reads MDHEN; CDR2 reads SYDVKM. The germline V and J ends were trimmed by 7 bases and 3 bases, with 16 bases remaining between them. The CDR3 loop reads CASTIGQGFYEQYF. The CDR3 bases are TGTGCCAGCACTATCGGGCAGGGTTTCTACGAGCAGTACTTC.

CDR3 sequence (DNA): TGTGCCAGCAGCTCCGGGACTAGCGGAATTGGGCCTTACGAGCAGTACTTC. Amino acid sequence: CASSSGTSGIGPYEQYF. The chain recombines TRBV7-9 with TRBJ2-7; 11 bases match TRBD2. J gave up 4 bases and V 4 bases, and 12 bases lay outside the gene matches. The CDR3 length is 17 residues. In germline, CDR1 is SEHNR, CDR2 FQNEAQ (reference sequence).

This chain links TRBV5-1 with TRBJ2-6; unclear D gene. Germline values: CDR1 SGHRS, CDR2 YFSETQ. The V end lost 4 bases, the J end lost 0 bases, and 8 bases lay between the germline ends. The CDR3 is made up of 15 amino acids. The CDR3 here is CASSRTGSGANVLTF. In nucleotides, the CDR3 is TGCGCCAGCAGCCGGACGGGCTCTGGGGCCAACGTCCTGACTTTC.